The 15 T cell receptor beta chains listed next were all sequenced from one sample in a study of blood T cell repertoires in COVID-19. TCRdb's table, derived via immunoSEQ multiplex PCR, lists solely in-frame clones and lacks some. The data contain approximately 190,000 clones, around 84% of them singletons. The sequenced material came from peripheral blood. The receptors were sampled from a man aged 30 to 39 with active or convalescent COVID-19.

The chain couples TRBV24-1 to TRBJ2-7; 8 bases fit TRBD1. J gave up 0 bases and V 4 bases, and 7 bases lay outside the gene matches. CDR1 KGHDR and CDR2 SFDVKD come from the germline V gene. The length of the CDR3 is 16 residues. The CDR3 coding sequence is TGTGCCACCAGTGACCCAGGACAGGGCGGCTCCTACGAGCAGTACTTC. Encoded protein: CATSDPGQGGSYEQYF.

The chain has TRBV10-2 and TRBJ2-2; 7 bases agree with TRBD2. Germline CDR1 reads WSHSY; CDR2 reads SAAADI. The CDR3 covers 13 residues. With V trimmed by 5 bases and J by 5 bases, 2 bases remained unmatched. Here the CDR3 reads CASSRDYTGELFF. The CDR3 coding sequence is TGCGCCAGCAGTAGGGACTATACCGGGGAGCTGTTTTTT.

This chain connects TRBV24-1 to TRBJ1-5; 9 nucleotides match TRBD1. The CDR3 covers 15 residues. Trimming cost V 4 bases and J 6 bases; bases outside gene matches: 6. The V gene's germline CDR1 is KGHDR and CDR2 SFDVKD. The CDR3 sequence: CATSEGQGSSQPQHF. The CDR3 nucleotides are TGTGCCACCAGTGAGGGACAGGGTTCAAGTCAGCCCCAGCATTTT.

In its sample, this clone was seen a few times. The chain recombines TRBV5-1 with TRBJ2-2; TRBD1 is a possible D gene (5 bases). V lost 0 bases and J lost 6, with 6 bases in between. The CDR3 extends over 13 amino acids. Germline values: CDR1 SGHRS, CDR2 YFSETQ. Here the CDR3 reads CASSLGTSGELFF. The CDR3 region has the DNA TGCGCCAGCAGCTTGGGGACATCCGGGGAGCTGTTTTTT. Complete variable domain (other parts from reference TRBV5-1 and TRBJ2-2): KAGVTQTPRYLIKTRGQQVTLSCSPISGHRSVSWYQQTPGQGLQFLFEYFSETQRNKGNFPGRFSGRQFSNSRSEMNVSTLELGDSALYLCASSLGTSGELFFGEGSRLTVL.

This clone was detected only a few times. This sequence joins TRBV10-1 and TRBJ2-7; 8 bases match TRBD2. Germline V CDR1 and CDR2: WNHNN, SYGVQD (reference sequence). The V and J ends lost 3 bases and 0 bases, in that order; junction bases with no gene match: 4. The CDR3 covers 15 residues. This CDR3 is CASSDRGRSSYEQYF. Here the CDR3 DNA reads TGCGCCAGCAGTGATCGCGGGAGGAGCTCCTACGAGCAGTACTTC.

The chain combines TRBV19 with TRBJ2-7, with 11 bases identical to TRBD1. The CDR3 spans 15 residues. V lost 0 bases to trimming and J lost 2 bases; unmatched junction nucleotides: 0. The germline gives CDR1 LNHDA, CDR2 SQIVND (reference sequence). DNA for the CDR3: TGTGCCAGTAGTATAGAGGGACAGGGGGCCTACGAGCAGTACTTC. Encoded protein: CASSIEGQGAYEQYF.

CDR3 sequence: CASSARTGDGNTIYF. The CDR3 nucleotides read TGTGCCAGCAGCGCGAGGACAGGGGACGGAAACACCATATATTTT. The V gene is TRBV7-2, the J gene TRBJ1-3, with 9 nucleotides matching TRBD1. Germline values: CDR1 SGHTA, CDR2 FQGNSA. The CDR3 length is 15 residues. J lost 4 bases, V lost 5 bases, and 6 bases had no gene match.

In DNA form, the CDR3 reads TGTGCCAGCAGGGACACAGGGGCGGGGAGCAATCAGCCCCAGCATTTT. Protein sequence: CASRDTGAGSNQPQHF. The V call is TRBV28, the J call TRBJ1-5; 7 bases fit TRBD1. The CDR3 runs 16 residues. The V segment lost 6 bases and the J segment 1 base; nucleotides outside the gene matches: 9. Germline V gene sequence: CDR1 MDHEN, CDR2 SYDVKM.

The chain links TRBV4-2 to TRBJ2-5, with 12 positions matching TRBD2. The length of the CDR3 is 16 residues. Per the germline V gene, CDR1 is LGHNA and CDR2 is YNFKEQ. With 4 bases clipped from V and 1 base from J, the junction kept 4 bases outside the gene matches. The CDR3 bases are TGTGCCAGCAGCCTCGGACTAGCGGGATTCCAAGAGACCCAGTACTTC. Translating it yields CASSLGLAGFQETQYF.

The rearrangement joins TRBV24-1 to TRBJ1-1, with TRBD1 matching over 8 bases. The junction had 6 bases not matched to a gene; V was cut back by 12 bases and J by 1 base. CDR3 length equals 13 residues. The germline gives CDR1 KGHDR, CDR2 SFDVKD. The DNA of the CDR3 is TGTGCCGCGGGCAGGGGGCCGAACACTGAAGCTTTCTTT. Protein product: CAAGRGPNTEAFF.

The rearrangement joins TRBV5-1 to TRBJ2-1, with 8 bases that match TRBD2. V was pared by 0 bases and J by 7 bases, with 12 bases of the junction left unmatched. The CDR3 spans 17 residues. Per germline, CDR1 SGHRS and CDR2 YFSETQ. The CDR3 loop reads CASSLERGGTLGNEQFF. CDR3 DNA sequence: TGCGCCAGCAGCTTGGAGCGCGGGGGGACCCTGGGGAATGAGCAGTTCTTC.

The chain employs TRBV10-3 and TRBJ1-1, with D possibly matching TRBD1 (6 bases). The germline V gene encodes CDR1 ENHRY and CDR2 SYGVKD. Trimming shortened V by 6 bases and J by 3 bases, and 14 bases separated the two germline ends. The CDR3 sequence is 14 residues long. The CDR3 loop reads CAISDRLAHTEAFF. In DNA form, the CDR3 reads TGTGCCATCAGCGACAGGTTAGCGCACACTGAAGCTTTCTTT.

The gene calls are TRBV28 and TRBJ1-3; D possibly corresponds to TRBD1 (6 bases). Germline lookup yields CDR1 MDHEN and CDR2 SYDVKM. Trimming took 5 bases from V and 0 from J, leaving 17 bases between them. The CDR3 consists of 17 residues. CDR3 nucleotides: TGTGCCAGCAGTATTTTACGGACAGTCTCCTCTGGAAACACCATATATTTT. It yields the protein CASSILRTVSSGNTIYF.

This clone appeared a few times. The chain uses TRBV11-2 and TRBJ2-7; tentatively, D is TRBD1 (6 bases). Germline V gives CDR1 SGHAT, CDR2 FQNNGV. Trimming left V 2 bases short and J 4 bases short, with 12 bases between. This CDR3 is 14 amino acids long. CDR3 in DNA: TGTGCCAGCAGCTTATTCAGGGGACGGTACGAGCAGTACGTC. This translates into CASSLFRGRYEQYV.

This rearrangement joins TRBV7-2 to TRBJ2-1; TRBD2 agrees at 13 bases. Germline assignment: CDR1 SGHTA and CDR2 FQGNSA. Trimming removed 5 bases from V and 7 bases from J; junction bases left unmatched: 5. There are 15 residues in the CDR3. CDR3 residues: CASSPTSGGGNEQFF. Written as DNA, the CDR3 is TGTGCCAGCAGCCCAACTAGCGGGGGGGGAAATGAGCAGTTCTTC.